The 32 T cell receptor beta chains listed next were all sequenced from one sample in a study of blood T cell repertoires in COVID-19. This table comes from immunoSEQ multiplex PCR, and its TCRdb copy is limited to in-frame clones, with some not included. Seen here are around 68,000 clones, approximately 88% observed once, and the top ten hold less than 7%. Sequenced: peripheral blood. These receptors were obtained from a woman in her fifties or sixties with acute or convalescent COVID-19.

The chain links TRBV7-2 to TRBJ1-5, with 7 bases identical to TRBD1. The ends lost 5 bases at V and 9 bases at J; junction bases unmatched: 7. The CDR3 is made up of 13 amino acids. The germline V gene has CDR1 SGHTA and CDR2 FQGNSA. The CDR3 protein is CASSPDRTGPQHF. The CDR3 DNA reads TGTGCCAGCAGCCCGGACAGGACCGGGCCCCAGCATTTT.

The chain combines TRBV3-1 (or the pseudogene TRBV3-2) with TRBJ1-1; 11 positions match TRBD1. Germline trimming cut 4 bases from V and 4 bases from J; bases unmatched to any gene: 8. Germline-derived CDR1 and CDR2 are LGHDT and YNNKEL (reference sequence). This CDR3 is built from 16 residues. The CDR3 is CASSPGQGDRPTEAFF. DNA for the CDR3: TGTGCCAGCAGCCCGGGACAGGGGGACCGACCCACTGAAGCTTTCTTT.

The chain has TRBV7-2 and TRBJ2-7; 8 bases agree with TRBD1. The CDR3 is 16 residues long. From germline, CDR1 is SGHTA and CDR2 FQGNSA. Trimming cost V 3 bases and J 7 bases; bases outside gene matches: 14. CDR3 protein: CASSFLVGTGYEEQYF. Written as DNA, the CDR3 is TGTGCCAGCAGCTTCCTCGTTGGGACAGGCTACGAGGAGCAGTACTTC.

V usage is TRBV3-1 (or the pseudogene TRBV3-2) and J usage is TRBJ1-5; TRBD1 might be the D (5 bases). With 2 bases removed from V and 6 bases from J, the gap between germline ends came to 11 bases. Germline CDR1 reads LGHDT; CDR2 reads YNNKEL (reference sequence). The CDR3 is 14 residues long. The CDR3 sequence: CASSQSPGGQPQHF. In DNA form, the CDR3 reads TGTGCCAGCAGCCAATCCCCGGGGGGTCAGCCCCAGCATTTT.

This rearrangement joins TRBV7-8 to TRBJ2-2; possible D gene TRBD1, 5 bases. The CDR3 covers 18 residues. CDR1 is SGHVS and CDR2 is FQNEAQ in the germline V gene. Trimming shortened V by 5 bases and J by 3 bases, and 22 bases separated the two germline ends. The CDR3 is CASSAQYGAAWYTGELFF. CDR3 DNA: TGTGCCAGCAGCGCCCAGTATGGGGCAGCGTGGTACACCGGGGAGCTGTTTTTT.

The V call is TRBV10-2, the J call TRBJ2-7; 7 bases match TRBD1. The CDR3 is 13 residues long. The germline gives CDR1 WSHSY, CDR2 SAAADI. V lost 1 base to trimming and J lost 5 bases; unmatched junction nucleotides: 2. The CDR3 loop is CASSEWGQNEQYF. The CDR3 DNA follows: TGCGCCAGCAGTGAGTGGGGACAGAACGAGCAGTACTTC.

This sequence joins TRBV6-6 and TRBJ1-1; D is undetermined. Deletions cut 6 bases from V and 0 bases from J, with 5 bases between. The germline CDR1 and CDR2 sequences are MNHNY and SVGAGI (reference sequence). The CDR3 loop spans 12 amino acids. Written as DNA, the CDR3 is TGTGCCAGCAGACTTATGAACACTGAAGCTTTCTTT. Its protein is CASRLMNTEAFF.

In this sample, this clone turned up once. The CDR3 nucleotides read TGTGCCAGCAGTGAAGTCGGGACAGGGGGTGCTGAAGCTTTCTTT. Its translation is CASSEVGTGGAEAFF. The chain combines TRBV2 with TRBJ1-1; 11 positions agree with TRBD1. This CDR3 has 15 amino acids. Germline V gene data show CDR1 as SNHLY and CDR2 as FYNNEI. After removal of 1 base from V and 6 bases from J, the junction contained 4 bases not matched to a gene.

In its sample, this clone was seen a few times. The chain combines TRBV28 with TRBJ1-5; no clear D. CDR3 length equals 17 residues. V lost 5 bases and J lost 4, with 21 bases in between. Germline CDR1 reads MDHEN; CDR2 reads SYDVKM. The CDR3 sequence: CASSPSGGSTGNQPQHF. DNA for the CDR3: TGTGCCAGCAGTCCATCTGGTGGGTCCACGGGAAATCAGCCCCAGCATTTT.

V usage is TRBV6-5 and J usage is TRBJ2-5, with TRBD1 identical over 7 bases. Per germline, CDR1 MNHEY and CDR2 SVGAGI. The CDR3 sequence is 13 residues long. Trimming at V came to 4 bases and at J to 3 bases, leaving 2 bases not matched to a gene. CDR3 sequence: CASSWTGEETQYF. CDR3 in DNA: TGTGCCAGCAGTTGGACAGGAGAAGAGACCCAGTACTTC.

V gene TRBV7-9 combines with J gene TRBJ1-2; D unclear. V was trimmed by 7 bases and J by 0 bases, leaving 12 bases between them. The CDR3 covers 14 residues. From germline, CDR1 is SEHNR and CDR2 FQNEAQ (reference sequence). For the CDR3, the DNA is TGTGCCAGCACCCTTGGTAGTGCTAACTATGGCTACACCTTC. Its protein product is CASTLGSANYGYTF.

This clone has only one observation. CDR3 DNA: TGTGCCAGCAGCCAAGGAGCCCTTGCTGGCTATGGCTACACCTTC. Protein product: CASSQGALAGYGYTF. The chain employs TRBV3-1 (or the pseudogene TRBV3-2) and TRBJ1-2; D is ambiguous. This CDR3 comprises 15 residues. V gave up 1 base and J gave up 4 bases, with 13 bases separating them. Germline V gene lookup returns CDR1 LGHDT and CDR2 YNNKEL (reference sequence).

The chain links TRBV27 to TRBJ2-2; 9 bases fit TRBD1. The trim removed 5 bases at V and 6 bases at J, leaving 4 bases unmatched. The V gene's germline CDR1 is MNHEY and CDR2 SMNVEV (reference sequence). CDR3 length: 14 residues. The CDR3 spells CASSGTGGPGELFF. CDR3 in DNA: TGTGCCAGCAGTGGTACAGGGGGCCCCGGGGAGCTGTTTTTT.

V gene TRBV19 combines with J gene TRBJ1-3; D is undetermined. CDR3 length equals 14 residues. The ends were cut back, 5 bases at V and 5 bases at J, with 13 bases in the middle. Germline loops: CDR1 LNHDA, CDR2 SQIVND (reference sequence). CDR3 region: CASSAPVTRNTIYF. Written as DNA, the CDR3 is TGTGCCAGTAGTGCCCCGGTTACCCGAAACACCATATATTTT. Complete variable domain (other parts from reference TRBV19 and TRBJ1-3): DGGITQSPKYLFRKEGQNVTLSCEQNLNHDAMYWYRQDPGQGLRLIYYSQIVNDFQKGDIAEGYSVSREKKESFPLTVTSAQKNPTAFYLCASSAPVTRNTIYFGEGSWLTVV.

This clone was seen a single time. The chain is built from TRBV28 and TRBJ2-5, with D perhaps matching TRBD2 (6 bases). Trimming left V 6 bases short and J 1 base short, with 21 bases between. The CDR3 extends over 17 amino acids. Germline lookup yields CDR1 MDHEN and CDR2 SYDVKM. In nucleotides, the CDR3 is TGTGCCAGCAGCTACGACTCCGGGGGAGTCCCCCAAGAGACCCAGTACTTC. Translating it yields CASSYDSGGVPQETQYF.

J is TRBJ2-3 and V is TRBV9, with 7 bases lining up with TRBD2. This CDR3 is built from 15 residues. With V trimmed by 4 bases and J by 0 bases, 5 bases remained unmatched. Looked up from germline, CDR1 is SGDLS and CDR2 is YYNGEE. For the CDR3, the DNA is TGTGCCAGCAGCTACCGGGACTACAGCACAGATACGCAGTATTTT. Its translation is CASSYRDYSTDTQYF.

This chain links TRBV30 with TRBJ1-2; D not resolved. The CDR3 spans 12 residues. Germline V CDR1 and CDR2: GTSNPN, SVGIG (reference sequence). V was clipped by 1 base and J by 4 bases, with 7 bases between them. The CDR3 region has the DNA TGTGCCTGGAGTGGAACGAGCTATGGCTACACCTTC. This gives the protein CAWSGTSYGYTF.

The chain has TRBV19 and TRBJ2-4; 12 bases are a match to TRBD2. J gave up 0 bases and V 4 bases, and 4 bases lay outside the gene matches. The CDR3 runs 17 residues. Looked up from germline, CDR1 is LNHDA and CDR2 is SQIVND (reference sequence). In DNA, the CDR3 is TGTGCCAGTAGTAGAACTAGCGGGGGGATAGCCAAAAACATTCAGTACTTC. It encodes CASSRTSGGIAKNIQYF.

The rearrangement uses TRBV19 and TRBJ2-1, with D perhaps TRBD2 (6 bases). Germline-derived CDR1 and CDR2 are LNHDA and SQIVND (reference sequence). The ends were cut back, 1 base at V and 4 bases at J, with 14 bases in the middle. This CDR3 spans 16 amino acids. The CDR3, as DNA: TGTGCCAGTAGTATAGGAGACGGGGGACCTTACAATGAGCAGTTCTTC. This codes for CASSIGDGGPYNEQFF.

CDR3: CASSSRGGSYNSPLHF. In DNA, the CDR3 is TGTGCCAGCAGTTCGAGGGGAGGGTCCTATAATTCACCCCTCCACTTT. The V and J genes are TRBV6-2 or TRBV6-3 and TRBJ1-6, with D possibly matching TRBD1 (5 bases). Per the germline V gene, CDR1 is MNHEY and CDR2 is SVGEGT. CDR3 length: 16 residues. Trimming shortened V by 4 bases and J by 1 base, and 11 bases separated the two germline ends.

The chain uses TRBV3-1 (or the pseudogene TRBV3-2) and TRBJ1-2, with 8 nucleotides matching TRBD1. V was pared by 1 base and J by 8 bases, with 3 bases of the junction left unmatched. CDR1 is LGHDT, CDR2 YNNKEL, per germline (reference sequence). This CDR3 spans 13 amino acids. The CDR3 protein is CASSQGAGGGYTF. Written as DNA, the CDR3 is TGTGCCAGCAGCCAAGGAGCAGGGGGCGGCTACACCTTC.

This clone was observed a single time. The rearrangement joins TRBV6-2 or TRBV6-3 to TRBJ2-2; D is perhaps TRBD1 (5 bases). This CDR3 has 14 amino acids. Germline lookup yields CDR1 MNHEY and CDR2 SVGEGT. Trimming shortened V by 2 bases and J by 6 bases, and 10 bases separated the two germline ends. The CDR3 DNA reads TGTGCCAGCAGTTACCTCCAAGGGGCCGGGGAGCTGTTTTTT. This sequence encodes CASSYLQGAGELFF.

This chain links TRBV4-3 with TRBJ2-3, with 10 bases identical to TRBD2. The CDR3 is 19 amino acids. After removal of 0 bases from V and 1 base from J, the junction contained 10 bases not matched to a gene. In germline, CDR1 is LGHNA, CDR2 YSLEER. The CDR3 sequence: CASSQEPAGSGRGTDTQYF. Written as DNA, the CDR3 is TGCGCCAGCAGCCAAGAACCCGCAGGGAGCGGGAGGGGCACAGATACGCAGTATTTT.

The chain has TRBV7-2 and TRBJ2-7; tentative D call: TRBD2 (6 bases). The germline V gene has CDR1 SGHTA and CDR2 FQGNSA. The CDR3 extends over 14 amino acids. Trimming pared 2 bases from V and 2 bases from J, leaving 10 bases between. This chain's CDR3 is CASSLSAGTYEQYF. In DNA, the CDR3 is TGTGCCAGCAGCTTAAGCGCGGGAACCTACGAGCAGTACTTC.

This clone appeared once. The CDR3 DNA sequence: TGTGCCAGCAGCCAGGACAGGGATTATTCACCCCTCCACTTT. Translated, it gives CASSQDRDYSPLHF. This chain connects TRBV9 to TRBJ1-6; 8 bases match TRBD1. V lost 4 bases and J lost 8; bases outside the gene matches: 5. CDR3 length equals 14 residues. Per germline, CDR1 SGDLS and CDR2 YYNGEE.

This chain uses TRBV28 with TRBJ1-5, with 8 bases fitting TRBD1. The CDR3 length is 15 residues. The germline V gene has CDR1 MDHEN and CDR2 SYDVKM. The J segment lost 3 bases and the V segment lost 4 bases, leaving 5 bases of the junction unmatched. This CDR3 reads CASSSRTGINQPQHF. Here the CDR3 DNA reads TGTGCCAGCAGTTCTAGGACAGGGATCAATCAGCCCCAGCATTTT.

V gene TRBV13 combines with J gene TRBJ1-2, with D perhaps matching TRBD1 (6 bases). Germline V gene lookup returns CDR1 PRHDT and CDR2 FYEKMQ (reference sequence). The germline V and J ends were trimmed by 1 base and 8 bases, with 11 bases remaining between them. The length of the CDR3 is 13 residues. CDR3 sequence reads: CASSLEGGSGYTF. DNA for the CDR3: TGTGCCAGCAGCTTAGAGGGGGGGAGCGGCTACACCTTC.

This rearrangement joins TRBV6-5 to TRBJ2-1, with TRBD2 matching 8 bases. The V gene's germline CDR1 is MNHEY and CDR2 SVGAGI. Trimming removed 7 bases from V and 9 bases from J; junction bases left unmatched: 11. CDR3 size: 14 residues. DNA of the CDR3: TGTGCCAGCAAGGGGCCGCTTAGCGGGGTTGAGCAGTTCTTC. Translating gives CASKGPLSGVEQFF.

The chain combines TRBV5-1 with TRBJ2-1; 7 bases line up with TRBD2. CDR3 length: 13 amino acids. V dropped 4 bases and J dropped 9; count of bases not matched to a gene: 7. Per germline, CDR1 SGHRS and CDR2 YFSETQ. Here the CDR3 reads CASSGGVAAEQFF. CDR3 DNA: TGCGCCAGCAGCGGGGGGGTAGCGGCTGAGCAGTTCTTC.

The chain is built from TRBV7-2 and TRBJ1-6; D call uncertain. The CDR3 consists of 15 residues. In germline, CDR1 is SGHTA, CDR2 FQGNSA. V was shortened by 0 bases and J by 7 bases, with 10 bases between the two germline ends. In nucleotides, the CDR3 is TGTGCCAGCAGCTTAGCACGGGTTGGAAATTCACCCCTCCACTTT. This gives the protein CASSLARVGNSPLHF.

V and J are TRBV6-8 and TRBJ2-1; the D gene is possibly TRBD1 (6 bases). This CDR3 is 18 amino acids long. Germline values: CDR1 MNHGY, CDR2 SAAAGT. V gave up 0 bases and J gave up 4 bases, with 19 bases separating them. CDR3 sequence (DNA): TGTGCCAGCAGTTACTCGAAACCAAAGGGGGATTTTTACAATGAGCAGTTCTTC. It encodes CASSYSKPKGDFYNEQFF.

V usage is TRBV20-1 and J usage is TRBJ2-5, with 11 positions matching TRBD1. The CDR3 extends over 15 amino acids. Germline loops: CDR1 DFQATT, CDR2 SNEGSKA (reference sequence). Losses at the gene ends were 3 bases for V and 1 base for J; bases not matched to a gene: 4. The CDR3 loop reads CSASGDRGTQETQYF. In nucleotides, the CDR3 is TGCAGTGCTAGTGGGGACAGGGGGACCCAAGAGACCCAGTACTTC.